The 13 T cell receptor beta chains in this list originate from one sample, sequenced in a study of Ad26.COV2.S vaccination and SARS-CoV-2 variants. Treatment given: about 20 received Ad26.COV2.S at low or high dose, single or two shots; 5 received placebo; per-sample allocation not given. Sampling took place 63 days after the first vaccine or placebo injection. Here immunoSEQ multiplex PCR was the method, and the copy in TCRdb shows in-frame clones only, minus some. The profile shows about 250,000 clones, around 87% of them singletons. The material was peripheral blood, obtained in a trial of Ad26.COV2.S vaccine versus placebo. These receptors came from a person aged 18-65 years who received the Ad26.COV2.S COVID-19 vaccine or a placebo.

This clone was counted once. The chain couples TRBV29-1 to TRBJ2-2; D possibly corresponds to TRBD1 (5 bases). The V gene lost 5 bases and the J gene lost 1 base, with 8 bases spanning the gap. The CDR3 length is 13 residues. CDR1 and CDR2 (germline): SQVTM, ANQGSEA. The CDR3 bases are TGCAGCGTTAGGCAGGGGAACACCGGGGAGCTGTTTTTT. Amino acid sequence: CSVRQGNTGELFF.

V usage is TRBV5-1 and J usage is TRBJ2-1, with D unclear. Trimming left V 0 bases short and J 2 bases short, with 15 bases between. CDR1 and CDR2 (germline): SGHRS, YFSETQ. CDR3 size: 17 residues. This CDR3 is CASSLGGVATTYNEQFF. The CDR3 DNA sequence: TGCGCCAGCAGCTTGGGAGGAGTGGCAACAACCTACAATGAGCAGTTCTTC.

The chain links TRBV7-9 to TRBJ1-1; D gene unclear. Germline V gene sequence: CDR1 SEHNR, CDR2 FQNEAQ (reference sequence). This CDR3 is 15 amino acids long. The V end was cut by 5 bases, the J end by 5 bases, with 18 bases between. DNA of the CDR3: TGTGCCAGCAGCCCTTTGCCCGGTAGGGCGACTGAAGCTTTCTTT. Protein product: CASSPLPGRATEAFF. The complete variable domain, with remaining parts taken from reference TRBV7-9 and TRBJ1-1, reads DTGVSQNPRHKITKRGQNVTFRCDPISEHNRLYWYRQTLGQGPEFLTYFQNEAQLEKSRLLSDRFSAERPKGSFSTLEIQRTEQGDSAMYLCASSPLPGRATEAFFGQGTRLTVV.

This chain joins TRBV7-6 and TRBJ2-1, with TRBD2 matching 8 bases. This CDR3 has 15 residues. The ends lost 4 bases at V and 4 bases at J; junction bases unmatched: 6. Germline lookup yields CDR1 SGHVS and CDR2 FNYEAQ. In DNA, the CDR3 is TGTGCCAGCAGCTCTACTAGCGGACTTTACAATGAGCAGTTCTTC. Protein product: CASSSTSGLYNEQFF.

The chain carries TRBV29-1 and TRBJ2-3; D is undetermined. The CDR3 extends over 11 amino acids. Germline V lookup: CDR1 SQVTM, CDR2 ANQGSEA. CDR3 loop: CTTKNTDTQYF. CDR3 DNA sequence: TGCACCACGAAAAACACAGATACGCAGTATTTT.

This clone was observed a single time. The chain has TRBV7-2 and TRBJ1-2, with TRBD1 matching over 9 bases. CDR3 length: 15 amino acids. Germline CDR1 SGHTA, CDR2 FQGNSA. V shed 4 bases and J 3 bases; nucleotides not matched to a gene: 6. The CDR3: CASSSQTGGHYGYTF. In nucleotides, the CDR3 is TGTGCCAGCAGCTCCCAGACAGGGGGACACTATGGCTACACCTTC.

This rearrangement joins TRBV7-2 to TRBJ1-6, with D unresolved. With 5 bases removed from V and 5 bases from J, the gap between germline ends came to 13 bases. In germline, CDR1 is SGHTA, CDR2 FQGNSA. This CDR3 is 15 amino acids long. CDR3 sequence: CASSRLGRDNSPLHF. The CDR3 nucleotides are TGTGCCAGCAGCCGCCTCGGGAGGGATAATTCACCCCTCCACTTT.

The V call is TRBV2, the J call TRBJ2-7; weak D call: TRBD1 (6 bases). Germline CDR1 and CDR2: SNHLY and FYNNEI. Trimming removed 7 bases from V and 0 bases from J, with 13 bases in between. The CDR3 length is 14 residues. The CDR3 protein is CASTYRVSSYEQYF. CDR3 coding DNA: TGTGCCAGCACCTACAGGGTGAGCTCCTACGAGCAGTACTTC.

This chain uses TRBV9 with TRBJ2-2; D remains unclear. V was trimmed by 0 bases and J by 6 bases, leaving 6 bases between them. The germline CDR1 and CDR2 sequences are SGDLS and YYNGEE. There are 13 residues in the CDR3. The CDR3 nucleotides read TGTGCCAGCAGCGTAGATCGGTCCGGGGAGCTGTTTTTT. Residues: CASSVDRSGELFF.

V and J are TRBV4-1 and TRBJ1-2, with D uncertain. This CDR3 is built from 14 residues. Looked up from germline, CDR1 is MGHRA and CDR2 is YSYEKL. The V and J ends lost 1 base and 0 bases respectively, with 6 bases between them. The CDR3 spells CASSQGYANYGYTF. CDR3 nucleotide sequence: TGCGCCAGCAGCCAAGGGTACGCTAACTATGGCTACACCTTC.

CDR3 coding DNA: TGTGCCAGCAGCTTGACGGGACAATTCTATGGCTACACCTTC. This sequence encodes CASSLTGQFYGYTF. The chain links TRBV5-4 to TRBJ1-2, with D tentatively TRBD1 (6 bases). V lost 1 base and J 4 bases, leaving 11 bases between the germline ends. This CDR3 has 14 residues. Germline V gene sequence: CDR1 SGHNT, CDR2 YYREEE (reference sequence). Using reference TRBV5-4 and TRBJ1-2 for the parts outside the CDR3, the full variable domain is ETGVTQSPTHLIKTRGQQVTLRCSSQSGHNTVSWYQQALGQGPQFIFQYYREEENGRGNFPPRFSGLQFPNYSSELNVNALELDDSALYLCASSLTGQFYGYTFGSGTRLTVV.

The chain joins TRBV5-3 to TRBJ2-1; D ambiguous. TRBV5-3 is an open reading frame, and its role is uncertain. Trimming took off 0 bases at V and 4 bases at J, with 17 bases between the two ends. This CDR3 is 17 amino acids long. CDR3 nucleotides: TGTGCCAGAAGCTTGGACCCGGGTCCACAACTATACAATGAGCAGTTCTTC. This codes for CARSLDPGPQLYNEQFF.

The V gene is TRBV5-1, the J gene TRBJ1-1; a possible D gene is TRBD1 (5 bases). Germline V gene sequence: CDR1 SGHRS, CDR2 YFSETQ. The CDR3 totals 14 residues. V was cut by 4 bases and J by 1 base, with 11 bases left in between. The DNA of the CDR3 is TGCGCCAGCAGCCTATTGGGGCCGAACACTGAAGCTTTCTTT. It codes for CASSLLGPNTEAFF.